These T cell receptor beta chains were read from a single sample in a study of T cells after yellow fever vaccination. Each CDR3 protein is one row after TCRdb ran MiXCR on the 5' RACE reads. The sample has 450,000 to 650,000 distinct CDR3 sequences, about 13% seen once; the top ten hold over 12%. The input for sequencing was PBMCs, taken on the day of the yellow fever booster vaccination. All receptors come from a man under 40 who received the YFV17D yellow fever vaccine. The CDR3 runs from the conserved cysteine through the conserved F or W. Each record gives: D gene, V gene, CDR3 protein. A D gene is named only where the DNA matches it firmly.

D: NA
V: TRBV27
CDR3: CASRGQMQETQYF

D: NA
V: TRBV4-1
CDR3: CASSQDWPPSEQFF

D: NA
V: TRBV11-2
CDR3: CASSLSRGMFF

D: NA
V: TRBV4-3
CDR3: CASSQVEGRYEQFF

D: TRBD1
V: TRBV20-1
CDR3: CRARQGLGTEAFF

D: TRBD2
V: TRBV6-2/TRBV6-3
CDR3: CASRETSGINEQFF

D: NA
V: TRBV20-1
CDR3: CSAIRGQETQYF

D: NA
V: TRBV6-2/TRBV6-3
CDR3: CASSYKDDYEQYF

D: NA
V: TRBV29-1
CDR3: CSAQGSQETQYF

D: NA
V: TRBV2
CDR3: CASSEALEGADTQYF

D: NA
V: TRBV7-9
CDR3: CASSPDFLGNEQFF

D: TRBD2
V: TRBV20-1
CDR3: CSAQRGTSGKNIQYF

D: NA
V: TRBV13
CDR3: CASSLDALGGGYTF

D: NA
V: TRBV7-2
CDR3: CASSPQRNNEQFF

D: TRBD1
V: TRBV29-1
CDR3: CSVKGQGSYNEQFF

D: NA
V: TRBV2
CDR3: CASTVADTQYF

D: NA
V: TRBV4-2
CDR3: CASSQGLPGNTEAFF

D: NA
V: TRBV6-2/TRBV6-3
CDR3: CASTSPGELFF

D: NA
V: TRBV20-1
CDR3: CSAQRNYNEKLFF

D: TRBD2
V: TRBV6-5
CDR3: CASSYRVSGRNRYNEQFF

D: NA
V: TRBV29-1
CDR3: CSSWAYEGTSYNEQFF

D: TRBD1
V: TRBV3-1
CDR3: CASSLPDRGTGYTF

D: NA
V: TRBV12-3/TRBV12-4
CDR3: CANRVGSYNEQFF

D: TRBD1
V: TRBV14
CDR3: CASSQGGRGFEYEQFF

D: NA
V: TRBV5-1
CDR3: CASSLKGAGDEQYF

D: TRBD1
V: TRBV11-2
CDR3: CASSLDIDREPYNEQFF

D: NA
V: TRBV12-3/TRBV12-4
CDR3: CASNLRGRDHPFF

D: NA
V: TRBV3-1
CDR3: CASSQDRITLAYEQYF

D: TRBD1
V: TRBV28
CDR3: CASSSPDRFTDTQYF

D: NA
V: TRBV5-5
CDR3: CASSLATSEDTQYF

D: NA
V: TRBV3-1
CDR3: CASSQGVYEQYF

D: TRBD2
V: TRBV7-8
CDR3: CASSPSGRAVEQYF

D: TRBD2
V: TRBV27
CDR3: CASRRRGLGADTQYF

D: TRBD1
V: TRBV5-1
CDR3: CASSFQGQGAGEQYF

D: NA
V: TRBV5-1
CDR3: CASSSLTGSEAFF

D: NA
V: TRBV7-9
CDR3: CASGKQSQSEKLFF

D: NA
V: TRBV4-3
CDR3: CASSLKGGYNEQFF

D: NA
V: TRBV3-1
CDR3: CASNGVDTGELFF

D: TRBD2
V: TRBV7-9
CDR3: CASSFEAGSSYNEQFF

D: NA
V: TRBV5-4
CDR3: CASSLGGEQAKNIQYF

D: TRBD2
V: TRBV29-1
CDR3: CSVGTGLAGVGKETQYF

D: TRBD1
V: TRBV28
CDR3: CASSTEGQTPYEQYF

D: NA
V: TRBV7-6
CDR3: CASSLSNIDTDTQYF

D: NA
V: TRBV7-7
CDR3: CASSLMFGDEQFF

D: TRBD2
V: TRBV25-1
CDR3: CASRRLTTSGKYNEQFF

D: NA
V: TRBV5-1
CDR3: CASSLEQDWDEQYF

D: NA
V: TRBV29-1
CDR3: CSVYGRDSYNEQFF

D: NA
V: TRBV6-2/TRBV6-3
CDR3: CASSYTGQGTSNQPQHF

D: NA
V: TRBV21-1
CDR3: CASSKVWAGERTGANVLTF

D: NA
V: TRBV10-3
CDR3: CAISELGGRVNEQFF

D: NA
V: TRBV7-3
CDR3: CASSSDYSNTGELFF

D: NA
V: TRBV19
CDR3: CASSIGGPTGQFF

D: TRBD1
V: TRBV5-1
CDR3: CASSLRQGGANVLTF